This TCR beta chain was observed in a study of control samples from healthy donors and cancer patients. Data came from immunoSEQ multiplex PCR; TCRdb stores just in-frame clones and leaves some out. This sample has around 120,000 clones, with just under 95% found just once. The V gene end was trimmed by 5 bases and the J gene end by 5 bases; junction bases not matched to a gene: 11. Looked up from germline, CDR1 is LNHNV and CDR2 is YYDKDF (reference sequence). This CDR3 is built from 15 residues. This sequence originates from a young man in good health. Material for sequencing was blood. This chain links TRBV15 with TRBJ2-7; 8 bases line up with TRBD1. For the CDR3, the DNA is TGTGCCACCAGCTCTCGTAGGACAGGGTACCACGAGCAGTACTTC. It translates to CATSSRRTGYHEQYF. Based on the CDR3 plus reference TRBV15 and TRBJ2-7, the full variable domain is DAMVIQNPRYQVTQFGKPVTLSCSQTLNHNVMYWYQQKSSQAPKLLFHYYDKDFNNEADTPDNFQSRRPNTSFCFLDIRSPGLGDTAMYLCATSSRRTGYHEQYFGPGTRLTVT.